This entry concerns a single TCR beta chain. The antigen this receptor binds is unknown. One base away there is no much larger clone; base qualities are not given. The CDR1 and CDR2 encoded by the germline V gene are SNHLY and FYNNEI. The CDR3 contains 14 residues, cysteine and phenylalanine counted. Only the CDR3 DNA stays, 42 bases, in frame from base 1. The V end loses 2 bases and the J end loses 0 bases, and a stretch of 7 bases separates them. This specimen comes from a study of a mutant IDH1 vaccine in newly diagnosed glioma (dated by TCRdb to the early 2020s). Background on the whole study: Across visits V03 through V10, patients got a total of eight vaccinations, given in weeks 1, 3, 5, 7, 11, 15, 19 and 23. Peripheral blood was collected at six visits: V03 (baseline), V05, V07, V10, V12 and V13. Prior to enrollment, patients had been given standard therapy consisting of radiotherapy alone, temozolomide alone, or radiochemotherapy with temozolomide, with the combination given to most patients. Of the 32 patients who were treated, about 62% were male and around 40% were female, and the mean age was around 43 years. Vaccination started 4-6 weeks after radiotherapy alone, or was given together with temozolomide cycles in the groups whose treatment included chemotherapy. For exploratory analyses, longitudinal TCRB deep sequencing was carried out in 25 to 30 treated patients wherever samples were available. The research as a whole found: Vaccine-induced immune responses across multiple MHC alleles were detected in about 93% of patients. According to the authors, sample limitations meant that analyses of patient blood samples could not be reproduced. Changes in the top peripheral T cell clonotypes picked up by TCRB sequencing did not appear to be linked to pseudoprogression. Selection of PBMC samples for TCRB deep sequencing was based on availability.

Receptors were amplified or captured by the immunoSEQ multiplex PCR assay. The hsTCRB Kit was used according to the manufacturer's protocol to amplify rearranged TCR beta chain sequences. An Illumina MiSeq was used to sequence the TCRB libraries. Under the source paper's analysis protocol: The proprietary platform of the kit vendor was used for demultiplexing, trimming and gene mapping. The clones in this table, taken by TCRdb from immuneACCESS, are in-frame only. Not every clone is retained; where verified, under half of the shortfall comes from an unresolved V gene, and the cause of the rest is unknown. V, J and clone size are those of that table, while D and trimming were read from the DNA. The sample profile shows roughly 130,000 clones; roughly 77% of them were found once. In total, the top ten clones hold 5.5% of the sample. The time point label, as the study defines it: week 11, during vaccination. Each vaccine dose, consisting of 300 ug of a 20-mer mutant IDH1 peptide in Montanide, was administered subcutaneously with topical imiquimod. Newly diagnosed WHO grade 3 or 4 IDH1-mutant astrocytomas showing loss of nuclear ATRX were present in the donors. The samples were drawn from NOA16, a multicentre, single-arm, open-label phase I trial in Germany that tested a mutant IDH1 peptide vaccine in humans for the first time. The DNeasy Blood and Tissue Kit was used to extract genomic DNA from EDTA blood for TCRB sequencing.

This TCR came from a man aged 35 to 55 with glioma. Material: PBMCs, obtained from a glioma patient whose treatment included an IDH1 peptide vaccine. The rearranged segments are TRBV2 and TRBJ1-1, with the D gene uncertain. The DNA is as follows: TGTGCCAGCAGTGAAAGGACTCTGAACACTGAAGCTTTCTTT. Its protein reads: CASSERTLNTEAFF.